These 13 T cell receptor beta chains share one sample of origin, sequenced in a study of monozygotic twins with inflammatory bowel disease (dated by TCRdb to the late 2010s). Libraries were prepared through 5' RACE. Sequenced on an Illumina HiSeq 2500. TCRdb reprocessed the reads and provides one entry for every CDR3 protein sequence; no DNA is given. The table for this sample records 150,000 or so distinct CDR3 sequences. The ten largest clones take up 1.2% of the sample. Sequencing was done on a sample of blood. The receptors shown here come from a human donor with ulcerative colitis or Crohn's disease, or a healthy co-twin of an affected twin (not recorded which).

This chain links TRBV18 with TRBJ2-7. The CDR3 spans 13 residues. CDR1 and CDR2 (germline): KGHSH, LQKENI. CDR3 sequence: CASSPPGVREQYF.

J is TRBJ2-2 and V is TRBV18. Germline V CDR1 and CDR2: KGHSH, LQKENI. The CDR3 spans 14 residues. The chain's CDR3 is CASSPDVDTGELFF.

This chain connects TRBV7-7 to TRBJ1-3; TCRdb names TRBD1, which stays unverified in the absence of DNA. The germline V gene encodes CDR1 SSHAT and CDR2 FNYEAQ (reference sequence). The CDR3 has 18 residues. This chain's CDR3 is CASSWRGPQGRDGNTIYF.

The chain employs TRBV7-2 and TRBJ2-1. In germline, CDR1 is SGHTA, CDR2 FQGNSA. This CDR3 is built from 14 residues. This CDR3 reads CASSVAGAWNEQFF.

The V gene is TRBV7-9, the J gene TRBJ2-3; the D gene TCRdb calls, TRBD1, cannot be checked with no DNA. Germline V gene lookup returns CDR1 SEHNR and CDR2 FQNEAQ (reference sequence). The CDR3 consists of 16 residues. The CDR3 loop is CASSSSGTGARDTQYF.

The chain is built from TRBV7-6 and TRBJ1-2. The V gene's germline CDR1 is SGHVS and CDR2 FNYEAQ. The CDR3 length is 13 residues. CDR3 region: CASSLSQGGGYTF.

V gene TRBV12-3 or TRBV12-4 combines with J gene TRBJ2-1. This CDR3 contains 11 residues. The CDR3 sequence: CASRSYNEQFF.

V is TRBV28 and J is TRBJ2-7; there is no DNA to check the TCRdb D call of TRBD2. Germline V gene data show CDR1 as MDHEN and CDR2 as SYDVKM. This CDR3 is 13 amino acids long. The CDR3 region is CASSFGEAYEQYF.

CDR3 sequence reads: CASSESRVGGELFF. V gene TRBV25-1 combines with J gene TRBJ2-2; without DNA, the TCRdb call of TRBD1 cannot be checked. Germline V lookup: CDR1 MGHDK, CDR2 SYGVNS. The CDR3 is made up of 14 amino acids.

The rearrangement uses TRBV6-2 or TRBV6-3 and TRBJ2-2; TCRdb's assignment of TRBD1 cannot be checked, as there is no DNA. Germline CDR1 is MNHEY and CDR2 is SVGEGT. The length of the CDR3 is 18 residues. This chain's CDR3 is CASSQDPTTVANTGELFF.

The chain employs TRBV6-1 and TRBJ2-1. Germline V gene lookup returns CDR1 MNHNS and CDR2 SASEGT. The CDR3 spans 15 residues. CDR3 residues: CASSDTPSSYNEQFF.

The gene calls are TRBV6-6 and TRBJ1-5; TCRdb indicates TRBD1, and absent DNA this call remains unverified. The V gene's germline CDR1 is MNHNY and CDR2 SVGAGI (reference sequence). CDR3 length: 14 residues. This CDR3 reads CASNQGNSNQPQHF.

V and J are TRBV20-1 and TRBJ2-2; TCRdb calls TRBD1, which cannot be checked without DNA. CDR3 size: 14 residues. Per germline, CDR1 DFQATT and CDR2 SNEGSKA (reference sequence). The CDR3 sequence: CSASGTGAVGELFF.